Below, 15 T cell receptor beta chains from the same sample are listed, as sequenced in a study of blood T cell repertoires in COVID-19. Only in-frame clones appear in the TCRdb table, and some are missing; sequencing was by immunoSEQ multiplex PCR. The data show 300,000 to 400,000 clones, roughly 85% seen once. Sequenced input: PBMCs or T cells enriched from blood (not recorded which). Receptors were obtained from a woman between 40 and 55 years old with acute COVID-19.

This clone has more than one count but fewer than ten. The chain couples TRBV4-2 to TRBJ1-5; tentative D call: TRBD1 (5 bases). V lost 0 bases to trimming and J lost 3 bases, with 12 bases between them. CDR1 is LGHNA and CDR2 is YNFKEQ in the germline V gene. The CDR3 has 16 amino acids. The CDR3 sequence is CASSQEFGADNQPQHF. The CDR3 DNA reads TGTGCCAGCAGCCAAGAATTTGGGGCAGACAATCAGCCCCAGCATTTT.

The CDR3 spells CASRPQGPSGNTIYF. CDR3 bases: TGTGCCAGTAGGCCACAGGGGCCTTCTGGAAACACCATATATTTT. The chain links TRBV19 to TRBJ1-3, with TRBD1 identical over 7 bases. V gave up 6 bases and J gave up 1 base; unmatched junction bases: 6. Germline V gene lookup returns CDR1 LNHDA and CDR2 SQIVND (reference sequence). This CDR3 comprises 15 residues.

The rearrangement joins TRBV10-3 to TRBJ2-1, with TRBD1 matching over 8 bases. V was pared by 0 bases and J by 5 bases, with 6 bases of the junction left unmatched. The CDR3 spans 16 residues. In germline, CDR1 is ENHRY, CDR2 SYGVKD. In DNA form, the CDR3 reads TGTGCCATCAGTGAGTCGCGGGACAGGATGAACAATGAGCAGTTCTTC. Translation: CAISESRDRMNNEQFF.

The chain joins TRBV5-6 to TRBJ1-2; D may be TRBD1 (6 bases). Trimming pared 4 bases from V and 4 bases from J, leaving 23 bases between. Germline V gene data show CDR1 as SGHDT and CDR2 as YYEEEE. The CDR3 totals 17 residues. CDR3 sequence: CASSHANSNRVPYGYTF. The DNA for the CDR3 is TGTGCCAGCAGCCATGCTAATTCGAACAGGGTCCCCTATGGCTACACCTTC. Full variable domain (rest looked up from reference TRBV5-6 and TRBJ1-2): DAGVTQSPTHLIKTRGQQVTLRCSPKSGHDTVSWYQQALGQGPQFIFQYYEEEERQRGNFPDRFSGHQFPNYSSELNVNALLLGDSALYLCASSHANSNRVPYGYTFGSGTRLTVV.

This chain joins TRBV5-1 and TRBJ2-7; TRBD1 is a possible D gene (6 bases). V was pared by 0 bases and J by 3 bases, with 10 bases between. This CDR3 region has 14 residues. Germline V lookup: CDR1 SGHRS, CDR2 YFSETQ. The CDR3 loop is CASSLGQVIYEQYF. The DNA for the CDR3 is TGCGCCAGCAGCTTGGGACAGGTTATCTACGAGCAGTACTTC.

The gene calls are TRBV19 and TRBJ2-3; D is uncertain. The germline V and J ends were trimmed by 8 bases and 2 bases, with 8 bases remaining between them. The CDR3 contains 12 residues. In germline, CDR1 is LNHDA, CDR2 SQIVND (reference sequence). CDR3 region: CASQAPTDTQYF. DNA for the CDR3: TGTGCCAGTCAGGCCCCCACAGATACGCAGTATTTT.

The chain is built from TRBV24-1 and TRBJ2-1; 9 bases line up with TRBD2. The CDR3 consists of 14 residues. CDR1 KGHDR and CDR2 SFDVKD come from the germline V gene. V lost 9 bases, J lost 5 bases, and 7 bases stayed unmatched. This CDR3 is CATAEGLAHNEQFF. CDR3 DNA: TGTGCCACCGCCGAGGGACTAGCCCACAATGAGCAGTTCTTC.

This rearrangement joins TRBV7-2 to TRBJ2-7, with 7 bases fitting TRBD1. Losses at the gene ends were 1 base for V and 0 bases for J; bases not matched to a gene: 6. This CDR3 region has 16 residues. In germline, CDR1 is SGHTA, CDR2 FQGNSA. The CDR3 sequence is CASSLGRAGGSYEQYF. CDR3 in DNA: TGTGCCAGCAGCTTAGGAAGGGCAGGGGGCTCCTACGAGCAGTACTTC.

The rearrangement uses TRBV10-3 and TRBJ2-5; 8 positions agree with TRBD1. The CDR3 is 15 residues long. In germline, CDR1 is ENHRY, CDR2 SYGVKD. The ends lost 6 bases at V and 5 bases at J; junction bases unmatched: 11. The CDR3 reads CAISQNQGAGETQYF. CDR3 in DNA: TGTGCCATCAGCCAAAACCAGGGGGCCGGGGAGACCCAGTACTTC.

This chain links TRBV19 with TRBJ2-3; 7 bases agree with TRBD2. In germline, CDR1 is LNHDA, CDR2 SQIVND (reference sequence). Unmatched junction bases numbered 12, after V lost 5 bases and J lost 4 bases. This CDR3 is built from 16 residues. The CDR3 is CASSGSLREYADTQYF. CDR3 sequence (DNA): TGTGCCAGTAGTGGGAGCTTGCGGGAGTACGCAGATACGCAGTATTTT. Using reference TRBV19 and TRBJ2-3 for the parts outside the CDR3, the full variable domain is DGGITQSPKYLFRKEGQNVTLSCEQNLNHDAMYWYRQDPGQGLRLIYYSQIVNDFQKGDIAEGYSVSREKKESFPLTVTSAQKNPTAFYLCASSGSLREYADTQYFGPGTRLTVL.

The chain is built from TRBV29-1 and TRBJ2-1; D is possibly TRBD2 (5 bases). Per the germline V gene, CDR1 is SQVTM and CDR2 is ANQGSEA. The CDR3 runs 14 residues. V was pared by 2 bases and J by 8 bases, with 16 bases between. DNA for the CDR3: TGCAGCGTTGAACTAGCCCTGATCAGGTATGAGCAGTTCTTC. It codes for CSVELALIRYEQFF.

Here the CDR3 reads CASSLAGDGEKLFF. As DNA, the CDR3 is TGCGCCAGCAGCTTGGCAGGGGACGGGGAAAAACTGTTTTTT. The genes are TRBV5-1 and TRBJ1-4; TRBD1 might be the D (6 bases). V dropped 0 bases and J dropped 8 bases, with 11 bases sitting between them. The CDR3 has 14 amino acids. CDR1 is SGHRS and CDR2 is YFSETQ in the germline V gene.

This clone was seen just once. This chain connects TRBV27 to TRBJ1-1; D gene unclear. The CDR3 is 17 amino acids. The V gene's germline CDR1 is MNHEY and CDR2 SMNVEV (reference sequence). The germline V and J ends were trimmed by 6 bases and 1 base, with 21 bases remaining between them. CDR3 nucleotides: TGTGCCAGCAGAATTGACGGAGGCCCATTTCCGAACACTGAAGCTTTCTTT. This sequence encodes CASRIDGGPFPNTEAFF.

The chain has TRBV7-3 and TRBJ2-2; no definite D call. The CDR3 spans 14 residues. The germline V gene has CDR1 SGHTA and CDR2 FQGTGA. Deletions cut 5 bases from V and 1 base from J, with 8 bases between. The CDR3 bases are TGTGCCAGCAGCCCACACAGGAACACCGGGGAGCTGTTTTTT. Its protein product is CASSPHRNTGELFF.

In this sample, this clone turned up once. The rearrangement uses TRBV18 and TRBJ1-2; TRBD1 matches at 10 bases. The CDR3 extends over 15 amino acids. CDR1 is KGHSH, CDR2 LQKENI, per germline. The V gene end was trimmed by 5 bases and the J gene end by 5 bases; junction bases not matched to a gene: 8. CDR3 residues: CASSTGTGVLYGYTF. CDR3 DNA: TGTGCCAGCTCAACCGGGACAGGGGTCTTATATGGCTACACCTTC. Filled out from reference TRBV18 and TRBJ1-2, the complete variable domain reads NAGVMQNPRHLVRRRGQEARLRCSPMKGHSHVYWYRQLPEEGLKFMVYLQKENIIDESGMPKERFSAEFPKEGPSILRIQQVVRGDSAAYFCASSTGTGVLYGYTFGSGTRLTVV.